This entry lists 12 T cell receptor beta chains sequenced from one sample in a study of CD8 T cells in ankylosing spondylitis. Via MiXCR, TCRdb re-called the 5' RACE reads, giving one row per CDR3 protein. The repertoire holds about 200,000 distinct CDR3 sequences, with roughly 24% as singletons. The specimen was blood, either unsorted or a sorted T cell fraction (not recorded which). The receptors derive from a male donor with ankylosing spondylitis or in good health (not recorded which).

The chain combines TRBV12-3 or TRBV12-4 with TRBJ2-3; D remains unclear. The CDR3 runs to 12 residues. V was pared by 6 bases and J by 2 bases, with 6 bases between. This CDR3 is CASRPTTDTQYF. The CDR3 bases are TGTGCCAGCAGGCCCACCACAGATACGCAGTATTTT.

This clonotype came up many times. As DNA, the CDR3 is TGTGCCAGCAGTCCTGGACAGAATGAAGCTTTCTTT. Protein: CASSPGQNEAFF. This chain joins TRBV12-3 or TRBV12-4 and TRBJ1-1, with a tentative D call TRBD1 (6 bases). The CDR3 is made up of 12 amino acids. The V gene lost 5 bases and the J gene lost 7 bases, with 11 bases spanning the gap.

This clonotype appeared many times. The chain is built from TRBV6-1 and TRBJ1-5; weak D call: TRBD1 (5 bases). Germline V gene lookup returns CDR1 MNHNS and CDR2 SASEGT. The CDR3 runs 16 residues. V lost 6 bases to trimming and J lost 11 bases, with 26 bases between them. CDR3 in DNA: TGTGCCAGCAGACCCGGGCCCCTTGATCGACGGACAACCCAGCATTTT. The encoded protein is CASRPGPLDRRTTQHF.

This clonotype was picked up many times. The rearrangement joins TRBV4-3 to TRBJ2-1, with no clear D. From germline, CDR1 is LGHNA and CDR2 YSLEER. V dropped 1 base and J dropped 8 bases, with 21 bases sitting between them. CDR3 length: 17 residues. The CDR3 coding sequence is TGCGCCAGCAGCCAAGTTAGGCCTGAAGCATCCCGTGATGAGCAGTTCTTC. Encoded protein: CASSQVRPEASRDEQFF.

On this clonotype itself: A read error may explain this, as a much larger clone is one base away. The chain has TRBV5-1 and TRBJ2-1; 11 bases match TRBD2. Trimming took 4 bases from V and 6 from J; bases not matched to a gene: 3. The germline gives CDR1 SGHRS, CDR2 YFSETQ. The CDR3 is 14 amino acids. The CDR3 is CASSPLAGGNEQFF. The CDR3, as DNA: TGCGCCAGCAGCCCTCTAGCGGGAGGCAATGAGCAGTTCTTC.

This clonotype was found many times. Here the CDR3 reads CSGKRDRGNEQYF. The CDR3 bases are TGCAGCGGCAAACGGGACAGGGGTAACGAGCAGTACTTC. The V call is TRBV29-1, the J call TRBJ2-7; 10 bases are a match to TRBD1. V shed 7 bases and J 5 bases; nucleotides not matched to a gene: 8. The CDR3 runs to 13 residues. Germline V gives CDR1 SQVTM, CDR2 ANQGSEA.

This clonotype has at least ten counts. This chain connects TRBV7-3 to TRBJ2-2; 7 nucleotides line up with TRBD2. The V segment lost 3 bases and the J segment 1 base; nucleotides outside the gene matches: 8. Germline lookup yields CDR1 SGHTA and CDR2 FQGTGA. The CDR3 has 17 residues. The CDR3 DNA follows: TGTGCCAGCAGCTTGGGAGGGGCTAGCGGGAACACCGGGGAGCTGTTTTTT. Its protein is CASSLGGASGNTGELFF.

V gene TRBV3-1 combines with J gene TRBJ2-7, with 8 bases identical to TRBD1. Germline V gene lookup returns CDR1 LGHDT and CDR2 YNNKEL (reference sequence). With V trimmed by 4 bases and J by 2 bases, 7 bases remained unmatched. CDR3 length equals 15 residues. CDR3 protein: CASSPQTGVAYEQYF. The CDR3 bases are TGTGCCAGCAGCCCACAGACAGGGGTAGCCTACGAGCAGTACTTC.

This chain links TRBV29-1 with TRBJ2-1; D is undetermined. Trimming removed 8 bases at V and 7 bases at J, with 12 bases between. In germline, CDR1 is SQVTM, CDR2 ANQGSEA. The CDR3 has 11 amino acids. DNA for the CDR3: TGCAGCATTCGTGCCACGAATGAGCAGTTCTTC. Its protein is CSIRATNEQFF.

This clonotype was counted a few times. The rearrangement uses TRBV29-1 and TRBJ2-7, with TRBD1 identical over 8 bases. CDR3 length equals 12 residues. Per the germline V gene, CDR1 is SQVTM and CDR2 is ANQGSEA. The V gene end was trimmed by 6 bases and the J gene end by 4 bases; junction bases not matched to a gene: 5. The CDR3 region is CSVGQDTYEQYF. The CDR3 DNA reads as TGCAGCGTGGGACAGGACACTTACGAGCAGTACTTC.

The rearrangement joins TRBV20-1 to TRBJ2-1; 7 bases map to TRBD2. Germline values: CDR1 DFQATT, CDR2 SNEGSKA (reference sequence). The CDR3 runs to 15 residues. J lost 6 bases, V lost 5 bases, and 13 bases had no gene match. The CDR3 region is CSALAGLGDLNEQFF. In DNA, the CDR3 is TGCAGTGCTCTCGCCGGACTAGGGGACCTCAATGAGCAGTTCTTC.

Ten or more counts support this clonotype. The chain couples TRBV6-5 to TRBJ2-4; D tentatively reads TRBD1 or TRBD2 (5 bases each). Germline CDR1 reads MNHEY; CDR2 reads SVGAGI. This CDR3 comprises 17 residues. Trimming removed 2 bases at V and 1 base at J, with 15 bases between. The CDR3 DNA reads as TGTGCCAGCAGTTACACTCATACGGGGACGGCCAAAAACATTCAGTACTTC. Translating it yields CASSYTHTGTAKNIQYF.